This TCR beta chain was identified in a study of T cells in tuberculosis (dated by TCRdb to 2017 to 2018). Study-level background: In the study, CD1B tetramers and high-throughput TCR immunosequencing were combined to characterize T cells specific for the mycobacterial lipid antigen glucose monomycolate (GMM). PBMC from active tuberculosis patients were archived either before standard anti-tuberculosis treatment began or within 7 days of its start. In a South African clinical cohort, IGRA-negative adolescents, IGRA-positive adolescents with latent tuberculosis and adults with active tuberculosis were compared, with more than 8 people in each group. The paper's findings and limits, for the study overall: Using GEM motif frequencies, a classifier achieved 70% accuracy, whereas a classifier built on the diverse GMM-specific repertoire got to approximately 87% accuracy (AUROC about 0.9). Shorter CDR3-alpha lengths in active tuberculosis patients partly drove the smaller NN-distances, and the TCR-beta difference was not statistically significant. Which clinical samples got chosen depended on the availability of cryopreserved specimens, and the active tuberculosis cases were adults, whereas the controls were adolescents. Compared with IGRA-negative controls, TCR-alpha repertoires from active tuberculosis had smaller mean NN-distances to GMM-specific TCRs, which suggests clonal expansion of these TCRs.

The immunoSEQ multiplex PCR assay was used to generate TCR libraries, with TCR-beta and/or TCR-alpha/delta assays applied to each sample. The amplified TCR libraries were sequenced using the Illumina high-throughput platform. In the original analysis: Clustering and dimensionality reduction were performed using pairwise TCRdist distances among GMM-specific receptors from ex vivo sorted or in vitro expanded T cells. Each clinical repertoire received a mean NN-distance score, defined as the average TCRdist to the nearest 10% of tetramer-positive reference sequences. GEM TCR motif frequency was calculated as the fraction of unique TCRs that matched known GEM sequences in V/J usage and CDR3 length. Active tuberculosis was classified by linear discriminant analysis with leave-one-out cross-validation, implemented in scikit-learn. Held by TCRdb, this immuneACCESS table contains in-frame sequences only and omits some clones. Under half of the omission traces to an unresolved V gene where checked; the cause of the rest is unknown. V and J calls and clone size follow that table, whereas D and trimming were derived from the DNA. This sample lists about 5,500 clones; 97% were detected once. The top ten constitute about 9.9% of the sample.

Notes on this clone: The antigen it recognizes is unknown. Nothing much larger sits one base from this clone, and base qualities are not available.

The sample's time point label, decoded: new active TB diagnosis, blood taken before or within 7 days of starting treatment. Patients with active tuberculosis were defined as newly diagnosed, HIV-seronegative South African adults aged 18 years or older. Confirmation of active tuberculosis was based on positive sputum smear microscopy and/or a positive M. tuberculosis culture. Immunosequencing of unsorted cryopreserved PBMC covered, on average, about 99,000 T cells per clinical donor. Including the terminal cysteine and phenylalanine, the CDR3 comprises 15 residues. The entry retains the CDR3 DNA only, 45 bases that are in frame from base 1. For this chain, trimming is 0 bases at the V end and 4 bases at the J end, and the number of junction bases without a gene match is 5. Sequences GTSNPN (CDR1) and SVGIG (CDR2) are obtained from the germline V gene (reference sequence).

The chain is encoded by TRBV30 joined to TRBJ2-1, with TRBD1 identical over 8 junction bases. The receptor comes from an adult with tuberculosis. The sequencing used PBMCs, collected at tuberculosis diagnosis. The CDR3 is CAWSVRTGKYNEQFF. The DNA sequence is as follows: TGTGCCTGGAGTGTCAGGACAGGGAAATACAATGAGCAGTTCTTC.